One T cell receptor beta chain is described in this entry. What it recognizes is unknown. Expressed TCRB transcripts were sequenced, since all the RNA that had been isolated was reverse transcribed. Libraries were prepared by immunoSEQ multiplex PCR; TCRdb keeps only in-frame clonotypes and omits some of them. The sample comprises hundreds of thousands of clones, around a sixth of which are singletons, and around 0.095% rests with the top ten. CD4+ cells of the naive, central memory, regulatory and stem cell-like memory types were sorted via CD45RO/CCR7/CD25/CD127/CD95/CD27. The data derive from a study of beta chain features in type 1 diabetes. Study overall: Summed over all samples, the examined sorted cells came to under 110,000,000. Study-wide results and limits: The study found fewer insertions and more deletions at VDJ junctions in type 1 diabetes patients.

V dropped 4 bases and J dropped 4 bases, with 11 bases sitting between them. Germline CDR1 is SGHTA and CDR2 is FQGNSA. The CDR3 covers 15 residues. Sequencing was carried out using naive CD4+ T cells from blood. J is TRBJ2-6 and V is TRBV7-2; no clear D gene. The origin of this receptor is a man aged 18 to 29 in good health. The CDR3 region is CASSSTSQGANVLTF. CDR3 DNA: TGTGCCAGCAGCTCCACATCACAGGGGGCCAACGTCCTGACTTTC.